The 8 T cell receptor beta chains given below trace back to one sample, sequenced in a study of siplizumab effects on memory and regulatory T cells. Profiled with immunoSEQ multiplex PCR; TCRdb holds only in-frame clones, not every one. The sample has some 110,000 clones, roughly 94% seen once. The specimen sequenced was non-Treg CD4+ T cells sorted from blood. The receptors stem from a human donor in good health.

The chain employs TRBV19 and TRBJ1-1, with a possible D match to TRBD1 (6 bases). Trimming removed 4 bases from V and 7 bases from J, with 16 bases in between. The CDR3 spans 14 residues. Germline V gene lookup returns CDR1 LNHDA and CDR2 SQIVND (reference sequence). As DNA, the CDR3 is TGTGCCAGTAGTAGGACAGTTACCGGGAGTGAAGCTTTCTTT. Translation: CASSRTVTGSEAFF.

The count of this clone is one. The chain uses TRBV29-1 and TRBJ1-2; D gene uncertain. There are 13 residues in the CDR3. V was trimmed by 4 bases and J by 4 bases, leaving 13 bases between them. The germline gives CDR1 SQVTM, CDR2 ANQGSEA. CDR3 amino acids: CSVAETSGYGYTF. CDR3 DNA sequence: TGCAGCGTTGCGGAAACCTCCGGCTATGGCTACACCTTC.

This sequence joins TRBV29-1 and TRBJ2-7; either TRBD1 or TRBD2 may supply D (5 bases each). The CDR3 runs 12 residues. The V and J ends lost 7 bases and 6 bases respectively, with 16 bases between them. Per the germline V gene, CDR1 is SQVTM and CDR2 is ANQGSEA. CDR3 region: CSARDPLSEQYF. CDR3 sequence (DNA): TGCAGCGCCCGGGACCCTTTGTCCGAGCAGTACTTC.

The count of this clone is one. The DNA of the CDR3 is TGTGCCAGCAGTTACCGACCAGCCGTGGGGACCCAGTACTTC. Translating it yields CASSYRPAVGTQYF. V usage is TRBV6-5 and J usage is TRBJ2-5; D gene unclear. CDR1 MNHEY and CDR2 SVGAGI come from the germline V gene. The CDR3 has 14 amino acids. V was pared by 2 bases and J by 7 bases, with 14 bases between.

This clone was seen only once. The CDR3 region has the DNA TGCGCCAGCAGCTACTACAGGGTTGACACCGGGGAGCTGTTTTTT. Protein sequence: CASSYYRVDTGELFF. The chain links TRBV5-1 to TRBJ2-2; perhaps TRBD1 as D (6 bases). Germline lookup yields CDR1 SGHRS and CDR2 YFSETQ. CDR3 size: 15 residues. V lost 3 bases, J lost 3 bases, and 12 bases lay in between.

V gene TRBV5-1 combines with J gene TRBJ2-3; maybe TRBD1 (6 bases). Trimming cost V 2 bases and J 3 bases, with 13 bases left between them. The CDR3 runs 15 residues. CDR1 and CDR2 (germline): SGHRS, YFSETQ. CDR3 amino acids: CASSLQGGGTDTQYF. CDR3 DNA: TGCGCCAGCAGCTTACAGGGTGGAGGAACAGATACGCAGTATTTT.

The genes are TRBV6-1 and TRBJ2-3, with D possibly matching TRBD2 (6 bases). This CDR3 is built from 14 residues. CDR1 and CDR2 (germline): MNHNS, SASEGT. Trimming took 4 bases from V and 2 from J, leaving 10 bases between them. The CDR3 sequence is CASSVGGVTDTQYF. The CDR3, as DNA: TGTGCCAGCAGTGTGGGCGGGGTCACAGATACGCAGTATTTT.

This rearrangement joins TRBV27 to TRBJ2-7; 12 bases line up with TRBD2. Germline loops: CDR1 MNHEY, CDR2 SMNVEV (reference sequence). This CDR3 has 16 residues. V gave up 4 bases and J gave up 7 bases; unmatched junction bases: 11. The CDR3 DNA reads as TGTGCCAGCAGTTACATTGGACTAGCGGGGTCTCCGGAGCAGTACTTC. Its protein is CASSYIGLAGSPEQYF.